The rows below give T cell receptor beta chains drawn from one sample of a study of T cell clonotyping in hematopoietic cell transplantation. Clones were sequenced by immunoSEQ multiplex PCR, and TCRdb holds only the in-frame ones, with some missing. The table shows roughly 10,000 clones, with 89% occurring only once. The sample here was PBMCs, taken 180 days after allogeneic stem cell transplant. These receptors originate from a male patient aged 55 to 69 who had an allogeneic stem cell transplant from an unrelated donor, so the T cells may come from the graft donor. Some clones in this sample may be carry-over from other donors' samples. Both conserved end residues are part of each CDR3. Each record gives: D gene, J gene, V gene, clone size, CDR3 DNA, CDR3 protein. A D gene is named only where the DNA matches it firmly. Where a row states a size, it is once, few, many or the class of an expanded clone; other rows omit it.

NA	TRBJ1-1	TRBV2	NA	TGTGCCAGCAGTGTGTCCGGGACGCCGGTCGCTGAAGCTTTCTTT	CASSVSGTPVAEAFF
NA	TRBJ1-1	TRBV27	NA	TGTGCCAGCCATTCCCGTTCGGGTGCTTTCTTT	CASHSRSGAFF
NA	TRBJ2-7	TRBV5-1	NA	TGCGCCAGCAGCTTGGGATACACCTACGAGCAGTACTTC	CASSLGYTYEQYF
NA	TRBJ2-7	TRBV6-1	NA	TGTGCCAGCAGTGAACGGGAACCTCCCTACGAGCAGTACTTC	CASSEREPPYEQYF
NA	TRBJ1-5	TRBV19	NA	TGTGCCAGTAGTATTGGTTATTTGCGAAGCAATCAGCCCCAGCATTTT	CASSIGYLRSNQPQHF
NA	TRBJ1-1	TRBV4-1	NA	TGCGCCAGCAGCCAAGATATCGACCCCATCAAACCAGCTTTCTTT	CASSQDIDPIKPAFF
NA	TRBJ1-5	TRBV15	NA	TGTGCCACCAGCAGAGGGGGAGGACAGAATCAGCCCCAGCATTTT	CATSRGGGQNQPQHF
TRBD1	TRBJ2-5	TRBV11-1	NA	TGTGCCAGCAGGGGACAGGGGAGGGAGACCCAGTACTTC	CASRGQGRETQYF
NA	TRBJ1-4	TRBV4-3	once	TGCGCCAGCAGTAGGCAGCCAACTAATGAAAAACTGTTTTTT	CASSRQPTNEKLFF
TRBD1	TRBJ1-1	TRBV2	NA	TGTGCCAGCAGGCCCAACCGGGACAGGGCTGAAGCTTTCTTT	CASRPNRDRAEAFF
TRBD2	TRBJ2-3	TRBV11-2	NA	TGTGCCAGCAGCTTAGTCGGGCTAGCGGCGATAAGCACAGATACGCAGTATTTT	CASSLVGLAAISTDTQYF
NA	TRBJ1-1	TRBV6-6	NA	TGTGCCAGCAGTTACGCGGACAATATCGGACCAGGAGCTTTCTTT	CASSYADNIGPGAFF
NA	TRBJ2-2	TRBV14	NA	TGTGCCAGCAGCCAAGTTAGGGGGACCGGGGAGCTGTTTTTT	CASSQVRGTGELFF
TRBD1	TRBJ1-3	TRBV6-6	NA	TGTGCCAGCAGTTACTGGACAGGGGAAGGCAACACCATATATTTT	CASSYWTGEGNTIYF
TRBD2	TRBJ2-7	TRBV5-3	NA	TGTGCCAGAAGCTTGCCTAGCGGCTCCTACGAGCAGTACTTC	CARSLPSGSYEQYF
NA	TRBJ1-2	TRBV6-5	NA	TGTGCCAGCAGTTACCTGGCCCACCGAGATGAGCGGGGCTACACCTTC	CASSYLAHRDERGYTF
NA	TRBJ1-6	TRBV2	NA	TGTGCCAGCAGTGGGGGGGCGCTTCCCAATTCACCCCTCCACTTT	CASSGGALPNSPLHF
NA	TRBJ2-7	TRBV19	NA	TGTGCCAGTAGATCTCCAGCTCGTTTCGGACCGGTCGAGCAGTACTTC	CASRSPARFGPVEQYF
TRBD1	TRBJ1-2	TRBV7-2	NA	TGTGCCAGCACCCTATGGGGGATGGGACAGGGAGAGTCGAACACCTTC	CASTLWGMGQGESNTF
TRBD1	TRBJ2-7	TRBV25-1	NA	TGTGCCAGCAGTGGTTGGGACAGGGATGACGAGCAGTACTTC	CASSGWDRDDEQYF
NA	TRBJ2-2	TRBV5-8	NA	TGTGCCAGCAGCTTGAGGAGGGCGAACACCGGGGAGCTGTTTTTT	CASSLRRANTGELFF
NA	TRBJ1-1	TRBV29-1	few	TGCAGCGTTGCGGAGGAAGCTTTCTTT	CSVAEEAFF
NA	TRBJ2-5	TRBV10-3	NA	TGTGCCATCAGTGCTCTGATCAAGGAGACCCAGTACTTC	CAISALIKETQYF